Listed below are T cell receptor beta chains from one sample, sequenced in a study of cytomegalovirus exposure and HLA in healthy donors. Clones were sequenced by immunoSEQ multiplex PCR, and TCRdb holds only the in-frame ones, with some missing. The repertoire consists of around 99,000 clones, with about 74% occurring once and the leading ten covering 14%. The material sequenced was PBMCs. Source of these receptors: a woman between 40 and 55 years old in good health and CMV-seropositive. The CDR3 runs from the conserved cysteine through the conserved F or W. Fields, in order: clone size, V gene, CDR3 length, J gene, CDR3 protein. Some rows have no size entry. The others give once, few or many, or a class for an expanded clone.

abundance: few
v_gene: TRBV29-1
len: 13
j_gene: TRBJ1-1
CDR3aa: CSVARFEDTEAFF

abundance: few
v_gene: TRBV4-3
len: 14
j_gene: TRBJ2-7
CDR3aa: CASSDRTGPYEQYF

abundance: .
v_gene: TRBV18
len: 15
j_gene: TRBJ2-5
CDR3aa: CASSPGQGSPETQYF

abundance: .
v_gene: TRBV15
len: 17
j_gene: TRBJ2-3
CDR3aa: CATSRLAGGTSTDTQYF

abundance: .
v_gene: TRBV5-4
len: 14
j_gene: TRBJ2-1
CDR3aa: CASSFPGGYNEQFF

abundance: .
v_gene: TRBV4-1
len: 16
j_gene: TRBJ2-7
CDR3aa: CASSQVATGVNYEQYF

abundance: .
v_gene: TRBV19
len: 13
j_gene: TRBJ1-1
CDR3aa: CASSLGEWTEAFF

abundance: .
v_gene: TRBV5-1
len: 13
j_gene: TRBJ2-1
CDR3aa: CASSLGGDNEQFF

abundance: .
v_gene: TRBV30
len: 15
j_gene: TRBJ2-1
CDR3aa: CAWSVPLSSYNEQFF

abundance: .
v_gene: TRBV29-1
len: 13
j_gene: TRBJ2-1
CDR3aa: CSVAHSTNNEQFF

abundance: .
v_gene: TRBV11-2
len: 16
j_gene: TRBJ2-1
CDR3aa: CASSPQTSGGANEQFF

abundance: .
v_gene: TRBV4-1
len: 17
j_gene: TRBJ2-7
CDR3aa: CASSQADRGWGGTEQYF

abundance: once
v_gene: TRBV2
len: 14
j_gene: TRBJ1-5
CDR3aa: CASSELSGLSPQHF

abundance: .
v_gene: TRBV5-1
len: 13
j_gene: TRBJ1-1
CDR3aa: CASSLGGFTEAFF

abundance: .
v_gene: TRBV25-1
len: 16
j_gene: TRBJ2-3
CDR3aa: CASSEVGGGNTDTQYF

abundance: .
v_gene: TRBV27
len: 15
j_gene: TRBJ1-4
CDR3aa: CASSPPGGANEKLFF

abundance: .
v_gene: TRBV7-2
len: 14
j_gene: TRBJ1-3
CDR3aa: CASSLDTTGNTIYF

abundance: .
v_gene: TRBV30
len: 13
j_gene: TRBJ1-5
CDR3aa: CAWSLRAGQPQHF

abundance: .
v_gene: TRBV4-3
len: 13
j_gene: TRBJ1-4
CDR3aa: CASSLLTNEKLFF

abundance: .
v_gene: TRBV15
len: 15
j_gene: TRBJ2-7
CDR3aa: CATSSKQSGRFEQYF

abundance: .
v_gene: TRBV30
len: 15
j_gene: TRBJ2-7
CDR3aa: CAWSPGSGNSYEQYF

abundance: .
v_gene: TRBV29-1
len: 14
j_gene: TRBJ2-1
CDR3aa: CSVFDRTVKNEQFF

abundance: .
v_gene: TRBV2
len: 15
j_gene: TRBJ1-5
CDR3aa: CASSEDWLSNQPQHF

abundance: .
v_gene: TRBV7-8
len: 16
j_gene: TRBJ2-2
CDR3aa: CASSLVGRGVTGELFF

abundance: .
v_gene: TRBV30
len: 16
j_gene: TRBJ1-3
CDR3aa: CAWSKDRVLSGNTIYF

abundance: few
v_gene: TRBV5-1
len: 14
j_gene: TRBJ1-1
CDR3aa: CASSLAQTNTEAFF

abundance: .
v_gene: TRBV11-2
len: 14
j_gene: TRBJ2-7
CDR3aa: CASTQDRESYEQYF

abundance: .
v_gene: TRBV10-3
len: 16
j_gene: TRBJ1-5
CDR3aa: CAISDNRGTVNQPQHF

abundance: .
v_gene: TRBV2
len: 12
j_gene: TRBJ1-1
CDR3aa: CASSGQAAEAFF

abundance: .
v_gene: TRBV6-1
len: 16
j_gene: TRBJ1-2
CDR3aa: CASSEIGQGGNYGYTF

abundance: .
v_gene: TRBV20-1
len: 11
j_gene: TRBJ2-7
CDR3aa: CSARYGEAEYF

abundance: few
v_gene: TRBV11-2
len: 16
j_gene: TRBJ1-5
CDR3aa: CASSWGTAYSNQPQHF

abundance: .
v_gene: TRBV5-8
len: 13
j_gene: TRBJ2-7
CDR3aa: CASSFGPGYEQYF

abundance: once
v_gene: TRBV11-2
len: 13
j_gene: TRBJ2-7
CDR3aa: CASSTEKIYEQYF

abundance: .
v_gene: TRBV7-9
len: 16
j_gene: TRBJ2-5
CDR3aa: CASRPLSGGSQETQYF

abundance: .
v_gene: TRBV30
len: 13
j_gene: TRBJ1-5
CDR3aa: CAWNAAGNQPQHF

abundance: .
v_gene: TRBV18
len: 15
j_gene: TRBJ2-7
CDR3aa: CASSPPSGGDGEQYF

abundance: .
v_gene: TRBV6-5
len: 14
j_gene: TRBJ1-2
CDR3aa: CASNTGAASRGYTF

abundance: .
v_gene: TRBV4-3
len: 16
j_gene: TRBJ1-2
CDR3aa: CASSQGRKEGTYGYTF

abundance: .
v_gene: TRBV2
len: 16
j_gene: TRBJ2-1
CDR3aa: CASSWTSGGNYNEQFF

abundance: .
v_gene: TRBV30
len: 13
j_gene: TRBJ1-4
CDR3aa: CAWTRNEPPTLFF